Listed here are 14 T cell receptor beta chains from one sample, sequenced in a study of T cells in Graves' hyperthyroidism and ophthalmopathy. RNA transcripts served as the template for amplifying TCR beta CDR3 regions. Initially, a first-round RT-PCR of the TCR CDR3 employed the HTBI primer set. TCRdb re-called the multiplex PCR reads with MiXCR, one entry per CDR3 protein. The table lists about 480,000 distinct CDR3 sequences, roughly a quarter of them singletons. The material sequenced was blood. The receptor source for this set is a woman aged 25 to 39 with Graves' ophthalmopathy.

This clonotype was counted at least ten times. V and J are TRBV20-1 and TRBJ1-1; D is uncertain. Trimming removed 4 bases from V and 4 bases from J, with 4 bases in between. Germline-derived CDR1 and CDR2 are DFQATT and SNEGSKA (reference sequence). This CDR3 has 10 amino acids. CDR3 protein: CSATSTEAFF. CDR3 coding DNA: TGCAGTGCTACAAGCACTGAAGCTTTCTTT.

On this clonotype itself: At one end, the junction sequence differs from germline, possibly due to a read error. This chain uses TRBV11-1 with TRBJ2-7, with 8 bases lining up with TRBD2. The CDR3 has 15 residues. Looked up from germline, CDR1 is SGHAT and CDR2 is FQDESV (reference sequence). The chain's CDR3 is CASSLYGGGNYEQCF. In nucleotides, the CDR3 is TGTGCCAGCAGCTTATACGGCGGGGGGAACTACGAGCAGTGCTTC.

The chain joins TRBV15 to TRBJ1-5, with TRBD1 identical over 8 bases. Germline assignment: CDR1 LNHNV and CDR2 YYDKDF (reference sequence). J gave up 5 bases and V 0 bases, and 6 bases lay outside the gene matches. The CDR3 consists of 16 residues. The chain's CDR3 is CATSRDRQGSHQPQHF. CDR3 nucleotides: TGTGCCACCAGCAGAGATAGACAGGGGTCTCATCAGCCCCAGCATTTT.

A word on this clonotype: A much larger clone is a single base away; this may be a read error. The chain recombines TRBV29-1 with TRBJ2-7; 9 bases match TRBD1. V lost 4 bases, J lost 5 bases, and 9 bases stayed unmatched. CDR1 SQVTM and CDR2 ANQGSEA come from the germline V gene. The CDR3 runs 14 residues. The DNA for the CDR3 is TGCAGCGTTGTAGGACAGGGGCGCCTAAACGAGCAGTACTTC. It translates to CSVVGQGRLNEQYF.

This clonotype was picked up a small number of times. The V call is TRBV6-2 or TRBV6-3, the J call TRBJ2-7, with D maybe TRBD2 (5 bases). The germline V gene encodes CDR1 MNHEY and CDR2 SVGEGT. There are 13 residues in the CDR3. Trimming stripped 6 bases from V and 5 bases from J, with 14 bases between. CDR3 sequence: CASRRRAVNEQYF. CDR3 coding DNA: TGTGCCAGCAGGCGACGAGCGGTCAACGAGCAGTACTTC.

This CDR3 reads CASSSGTSGNYEQYF. Written as DNA, the CDR3 is TGTGCCAGCAGCTCCGGGACTAGCGGGAACTACGAGCAGTACTTC. The V call is TRBV7-2, the J call TRBJ2-7, with TRBD2 matching over 13 bases. The CDR3 totals 15 residues. After removal of 4 bases from V and 3 bases from J, the junction contained 3 bases not matched to a gene. CDR1 is SGHTA and CDR2 is FQGNSA in the germline V gene.

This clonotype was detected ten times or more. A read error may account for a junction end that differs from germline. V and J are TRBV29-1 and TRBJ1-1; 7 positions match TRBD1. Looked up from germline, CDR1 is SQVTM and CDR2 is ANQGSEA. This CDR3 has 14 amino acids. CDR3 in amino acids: CSVEAGIYRGPQVF. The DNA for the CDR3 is TGCAGCGTTGAAGCTGGTATCTATAGGGGGCCCCAGGTCTTT.

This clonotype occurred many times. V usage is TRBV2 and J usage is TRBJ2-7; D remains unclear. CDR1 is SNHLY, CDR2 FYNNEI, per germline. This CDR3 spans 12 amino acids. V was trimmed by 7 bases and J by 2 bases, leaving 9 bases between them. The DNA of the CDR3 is TGTGCCAGCACAGGACCCACCTACGAGCAGTACTTC. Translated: CASTGPTYEQYF.

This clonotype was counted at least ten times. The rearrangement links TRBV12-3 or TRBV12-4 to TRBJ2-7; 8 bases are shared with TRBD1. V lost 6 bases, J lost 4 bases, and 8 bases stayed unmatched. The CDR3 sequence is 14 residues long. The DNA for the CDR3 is TGTGCCAGCAGCCTTCGGACAGGGTCTTACGAGCAGTACTTC. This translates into CASSLRTGSYEQYF.

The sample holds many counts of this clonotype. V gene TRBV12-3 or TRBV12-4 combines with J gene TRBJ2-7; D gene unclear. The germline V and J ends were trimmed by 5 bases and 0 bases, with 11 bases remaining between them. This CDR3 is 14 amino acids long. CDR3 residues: CASSPPTLSYEQYF. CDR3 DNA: TGTGCCAGCAGTCCTCCGACACTCTCCTACGAGCAGTACTTC.

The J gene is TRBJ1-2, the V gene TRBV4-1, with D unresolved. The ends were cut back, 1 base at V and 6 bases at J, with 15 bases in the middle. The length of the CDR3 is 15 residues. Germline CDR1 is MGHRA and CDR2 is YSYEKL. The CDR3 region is CASSQGRRQLHGYTF. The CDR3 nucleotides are TGCGCCAGCAGCCAAGGTCGTAGGCAGCTTCATGGCTACACCTTC.

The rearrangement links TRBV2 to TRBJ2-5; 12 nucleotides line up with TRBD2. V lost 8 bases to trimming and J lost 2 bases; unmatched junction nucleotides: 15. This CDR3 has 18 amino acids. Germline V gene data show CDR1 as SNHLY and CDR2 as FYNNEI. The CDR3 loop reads CASGRQGRLAGAQETQYF. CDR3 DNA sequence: TGTGCCAGCGGTCGACAGGGGAGACTAGCGGGAGCGCAAGAGACCCAGTACTTC.

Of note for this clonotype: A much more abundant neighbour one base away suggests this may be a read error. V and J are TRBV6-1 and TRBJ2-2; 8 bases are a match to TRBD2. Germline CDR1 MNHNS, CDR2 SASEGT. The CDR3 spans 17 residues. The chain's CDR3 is CASSHQLAVVRTGELCF. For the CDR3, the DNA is TGTGCCAGCAGCCACCAACTAGCGGTGGTTCGTACCGGGGAGCTGTGTTTT.

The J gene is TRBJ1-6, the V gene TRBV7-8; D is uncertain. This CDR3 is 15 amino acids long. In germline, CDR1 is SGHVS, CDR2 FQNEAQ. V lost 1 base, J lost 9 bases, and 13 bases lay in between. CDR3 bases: TGTGCCAGCAGCTTAGTTCGGCCAGAATCTTCACCCCTCCACTTT. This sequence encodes CASSLVRPESSPLHF.